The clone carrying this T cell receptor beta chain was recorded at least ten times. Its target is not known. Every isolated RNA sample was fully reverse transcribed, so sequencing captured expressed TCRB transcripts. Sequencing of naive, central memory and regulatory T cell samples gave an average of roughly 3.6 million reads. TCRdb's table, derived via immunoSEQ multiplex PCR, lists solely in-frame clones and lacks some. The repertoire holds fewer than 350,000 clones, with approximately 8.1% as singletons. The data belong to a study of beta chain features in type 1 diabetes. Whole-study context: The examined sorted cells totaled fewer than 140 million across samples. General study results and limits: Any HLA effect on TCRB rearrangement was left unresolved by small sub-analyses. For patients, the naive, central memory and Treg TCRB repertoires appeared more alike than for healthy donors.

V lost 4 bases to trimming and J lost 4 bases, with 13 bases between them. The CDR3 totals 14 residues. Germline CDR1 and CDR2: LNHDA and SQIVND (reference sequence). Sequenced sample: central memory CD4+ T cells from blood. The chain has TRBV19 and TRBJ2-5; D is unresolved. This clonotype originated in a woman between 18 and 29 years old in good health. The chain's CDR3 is CASSTLIDGETQYF. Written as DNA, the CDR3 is TGTGCCAGTAGTACGCTTATAGATGGAGAGACCCAGTACTTC.